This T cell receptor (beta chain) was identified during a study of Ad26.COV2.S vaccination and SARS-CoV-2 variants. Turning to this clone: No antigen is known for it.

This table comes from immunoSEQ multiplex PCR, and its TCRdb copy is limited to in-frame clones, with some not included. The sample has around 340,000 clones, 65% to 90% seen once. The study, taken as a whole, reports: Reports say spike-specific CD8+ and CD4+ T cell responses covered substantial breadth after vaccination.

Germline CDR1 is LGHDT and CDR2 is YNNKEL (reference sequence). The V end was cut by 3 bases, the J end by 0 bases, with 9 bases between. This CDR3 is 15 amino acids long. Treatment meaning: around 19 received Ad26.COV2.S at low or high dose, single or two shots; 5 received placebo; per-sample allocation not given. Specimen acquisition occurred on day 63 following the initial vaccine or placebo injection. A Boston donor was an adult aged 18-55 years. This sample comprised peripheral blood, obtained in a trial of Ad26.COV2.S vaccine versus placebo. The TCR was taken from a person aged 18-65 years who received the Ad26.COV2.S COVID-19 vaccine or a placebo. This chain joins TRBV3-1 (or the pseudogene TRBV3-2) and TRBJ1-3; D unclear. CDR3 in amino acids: CASSQAAYSGNTIYF. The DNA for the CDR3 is TGTGCCAGCAGCCAGGCAGCCTACTCTGGAAACACCATATATTTT.